This entry lists 5 T cell receptor beta chains sequenced from one sample in a study of shared clonotypes between healthy human individuals. Sequencing used immunoSEQ multiplex PCR; TCRdb keeps in-frame clones, though not all of them. Among approximately 2.4 million clones listed, roughly 95% were seen once. What was sequenced was naive CD4+ T cells sorted from blood. Subset specified: CD45RA+ positively selected. All receptors come from a man aged 18 to 35 in good health.

A word on this clone: A read error may account for a junction end that differs from germline. Other DNA variants within this sample encode the same CDR3. This chain joins TRBV5-6 and TRBJ2-3, with D tentatively TRBD1 (5 bases). Per the germline V gene, CDR1 is SGHDT and CDR2 is YYEEEE. This CDR3 region has 11 residues. The CDR3 is CASSLGDTQYF. For the CDR3, the DNA is TGTGCCAGCAGCTTAGGGGATACACAGTATTTT.

This clone was detected only once. Within the sample, other DNA sequences also encode this same CDR3. CDR3 region: CAWSVGTGNSPLHF. The CDR3 nucleotides read TGTGCCTGGAGTGTGGGGACAGGGAATTCACCCCTCCACTTT. The genes are TRBV30 and TRBJ1-6, with TRBD1 matching 9 bases. This CDR3 contains 14 residues. Germline lookup yields CDR1 GTSNPN and CDR2 SVGIG (reference sequence). Trimming at V came to 0 bases and at J to 7 bases, leaving 1 base not matched to a gene.

The rearrangement uses TRBV6-6 and TRBJ1-2; D is undetermined. Per the germline V gene, CDR1 is MNHNY and CDR2 is SVGAGI (reference sequence). The CDR3 is 12 amino acids. V lost 2 bases and J 0 bases, leaving 1 base between the germline ends. CDR3 loop: CASSYANYGYTF. The CDR3 coding sequence is TGTGCCAGCAGTTACGCTAACTATGGCTACACCTTC.

V usage is TRBV7-9 and J usage is TRBJ1-2; perhaps TRBD1 as D (5 bases). Germline CDR1 is SEHNR and CDR2 is FQNEAQ (reference sequence). V dropped 0 bases and J dropped 4 bases, with 21 bases sitting between them. CDR3 length equals 18 residues. The CDR3 coding sequence is TGTGCCAGCAGCTTAGCGTACCCGGGACTTACTAGCCCCTATGGCTACACCTTC. The encoded protein is CASSLAYPGLTSPYGYTF. Together with reference TRBV7-9 and TRBJ1-2, the CDR3 gives the full variable domain: DTGVSQNPRHKITKRGQNVTFRCDPISEHNRLYWYRQTLGQGPEFLTYFQNEAQLEKSRLLSDRFSAERPKGSFSTLEIQRTEQGDSAMYLCASSLAYPGLTSPYGYTFGSGTRLTVV.

This clone was picked up one time. The V call is TRBV5-1, the J call TRBJ1-2; 9 positions agree with TRBD1. The germline gives CDR1 SGHRS, CDR2 YFSETQ. With 3 bases clipped from V and 3 bases from J, the junction kept 15 bases outside the gene matches. This CDR3 has 18 amino acids. CDR3 region: CASSSLGQGSFGDYGYTF. CDR3 DNA sequence: TGCGCCAGCAGCTCTCTGGGACAGGGCTCTTTTGGTGACTATGGCTACACCTTC.